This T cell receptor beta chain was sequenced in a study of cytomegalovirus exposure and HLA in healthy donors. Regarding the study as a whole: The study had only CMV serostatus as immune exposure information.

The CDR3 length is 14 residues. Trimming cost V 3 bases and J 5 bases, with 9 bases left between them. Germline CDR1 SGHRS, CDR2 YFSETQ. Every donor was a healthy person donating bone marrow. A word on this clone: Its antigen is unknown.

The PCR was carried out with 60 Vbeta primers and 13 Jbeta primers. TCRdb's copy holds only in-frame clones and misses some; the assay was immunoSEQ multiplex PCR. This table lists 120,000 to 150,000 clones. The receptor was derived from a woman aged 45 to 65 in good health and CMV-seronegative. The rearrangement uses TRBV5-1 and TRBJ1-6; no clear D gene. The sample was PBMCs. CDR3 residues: CASSSSNNNSPLHF. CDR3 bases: TGCGCCAGCAGCTCCTCTAATAATAATTCACCCCTCCACTTT.